There are many counts of the clone carrying this T cell receptor (beta chain). Antigen: not known. Relying on iRepertoire HTBI primers and Arm-PCR of CDR3 regions, the team built TCR beta libraries. A single record per CDR3 protein comes from TCRdb applying MiXCR to the multiplex PCR reads. The sample carries approximately 440,000 distinct CDR3 sequences, under 20% recorded once. Sample time point: newly diagnosed GD, antithyroid drugs for less than 3 months. RNA from PBMCs was the source of the TCR library. The data originate from a study of regulatory T cells in long-lasting Graves disease. Overall study findings and caveats: Small numbers of samples may have cut accuracy. Favored usage of TRBV28, TRBJ1-2 and TRBJ2-5 was recorded in persistent disease.

CDR3 length: 18 amino acids. V was clipped by 3 bases and J by 3 bases; unmatched bases: 13. These records were also assigned to another study, of T cells in Graves' hyperthyroidism and ophthalmopathy. That study adds: Patients counted as stable if ophthalmopathy did not develop within 18 months.

This rearrangement joins TRBV12-3 or TRBV12-4 to TRBJ2-1; TRBD1 aligns across 8 bases. Sequenced here: peripheral blood mononuclear cells (PBMCs), sampled at new diagnosis, from a patient treated with antithyroid drugs. The clonotype comes from a man in his forties or fifties with Graves disease. The CDR3 region is CASSFPFATGDDYNEQFF. CDR3 DNA sequence: TGTGCCAGCAGTTTCCCCTTCGCGACAGGGGATGACTACAATGAGCAGTTCTTC.